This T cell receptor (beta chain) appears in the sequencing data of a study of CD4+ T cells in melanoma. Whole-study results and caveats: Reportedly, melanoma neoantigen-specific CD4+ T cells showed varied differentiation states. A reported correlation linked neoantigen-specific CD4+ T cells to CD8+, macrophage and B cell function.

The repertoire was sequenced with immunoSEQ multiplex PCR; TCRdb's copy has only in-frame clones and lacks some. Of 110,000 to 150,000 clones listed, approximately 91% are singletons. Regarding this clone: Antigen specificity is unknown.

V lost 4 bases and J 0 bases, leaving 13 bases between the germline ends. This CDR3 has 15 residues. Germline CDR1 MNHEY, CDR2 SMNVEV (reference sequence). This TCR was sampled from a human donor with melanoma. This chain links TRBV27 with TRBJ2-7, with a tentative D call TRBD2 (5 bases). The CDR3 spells CASSSTTSGSYEQYF. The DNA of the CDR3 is TGTGCCAGCAGTTCAACCACTAGTGGCTCCTACGAGCAGTACTTC.